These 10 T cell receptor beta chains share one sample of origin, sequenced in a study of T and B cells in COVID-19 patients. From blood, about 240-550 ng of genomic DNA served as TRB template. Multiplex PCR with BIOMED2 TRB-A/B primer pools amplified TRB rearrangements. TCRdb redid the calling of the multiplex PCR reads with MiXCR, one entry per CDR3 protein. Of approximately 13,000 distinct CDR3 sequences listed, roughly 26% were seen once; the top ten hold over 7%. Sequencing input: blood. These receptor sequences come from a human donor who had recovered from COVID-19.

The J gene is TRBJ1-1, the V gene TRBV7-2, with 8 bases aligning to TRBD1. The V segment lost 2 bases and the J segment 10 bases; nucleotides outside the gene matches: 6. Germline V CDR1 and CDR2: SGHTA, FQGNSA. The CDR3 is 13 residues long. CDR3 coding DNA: TGTGCCAGCAGCTTACAGGGGGCGTCTGGAGCTTTCTTT. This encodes CASSLQGASGAFF.

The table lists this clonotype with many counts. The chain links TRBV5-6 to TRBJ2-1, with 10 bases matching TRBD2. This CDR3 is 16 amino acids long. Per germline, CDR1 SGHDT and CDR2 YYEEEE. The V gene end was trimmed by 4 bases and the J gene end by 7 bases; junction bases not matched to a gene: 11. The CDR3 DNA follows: TGTGCCAGCAGCCCTGGGGCTAGCGGGAGAAGAAATGAGCAGTTCTTC. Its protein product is CASSPGASGRRNEQFF.

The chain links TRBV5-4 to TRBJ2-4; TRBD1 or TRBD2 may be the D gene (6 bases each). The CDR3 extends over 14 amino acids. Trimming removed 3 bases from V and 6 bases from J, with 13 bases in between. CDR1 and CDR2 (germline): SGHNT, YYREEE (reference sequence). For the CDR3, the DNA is TGTGCCAGCAGCTGGCCTGAGGGGGGAAACATTCAGTACTTC. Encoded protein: CASSWPEGGNIQYF.

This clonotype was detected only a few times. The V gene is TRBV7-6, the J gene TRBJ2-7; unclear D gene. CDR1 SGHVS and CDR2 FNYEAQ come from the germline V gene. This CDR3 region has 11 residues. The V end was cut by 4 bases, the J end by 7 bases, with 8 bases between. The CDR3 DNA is TGTGCCAGCAGCTCCCCCAGGGAGCAGTACTTC. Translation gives CASSSPREQYF.

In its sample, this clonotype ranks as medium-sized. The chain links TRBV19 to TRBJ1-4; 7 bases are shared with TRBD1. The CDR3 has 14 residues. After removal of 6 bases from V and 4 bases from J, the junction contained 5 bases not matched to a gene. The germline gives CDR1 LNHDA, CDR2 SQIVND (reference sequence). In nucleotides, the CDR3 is TGTGCCAGTAGCCCATACAGGGGTAATGAAAAACTGTTTTTT. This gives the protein CASSPYRGNEKLFF.

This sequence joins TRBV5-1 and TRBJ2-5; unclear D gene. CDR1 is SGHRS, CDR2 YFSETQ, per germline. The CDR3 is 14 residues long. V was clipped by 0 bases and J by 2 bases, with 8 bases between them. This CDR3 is CASSLAGSQETQYF. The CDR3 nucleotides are TGCGCCAGCAGCTTGGCTGGCAGTCAAGAGACCCAGTACTTC. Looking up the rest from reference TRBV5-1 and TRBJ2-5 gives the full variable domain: KAGVTQTPRYLIKTRGQQVTLSCSPISGHRSVSWYQQTPGQGLQFLFEYFSETQRNKGNFPGRFSGRQFSNSRSEMNVSTLELGDSALYLCASSLAGSQETQYFGPGTRLLVL.

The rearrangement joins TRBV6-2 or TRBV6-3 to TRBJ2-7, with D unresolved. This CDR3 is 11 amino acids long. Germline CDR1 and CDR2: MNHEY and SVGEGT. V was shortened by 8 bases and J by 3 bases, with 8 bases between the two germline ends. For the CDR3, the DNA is TGTGCCAGCGGCCAGAGCTACGAGCAGTACTTC. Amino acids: CASGQSYEQYF.

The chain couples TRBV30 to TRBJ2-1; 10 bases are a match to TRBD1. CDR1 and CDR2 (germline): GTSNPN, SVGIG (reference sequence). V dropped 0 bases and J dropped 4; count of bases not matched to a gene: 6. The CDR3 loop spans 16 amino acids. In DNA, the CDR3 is TGTGCCTGGAGTGTCCCCGGGACAGGGGCTTACAATGAGCAGTTCTTC. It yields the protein CAWSVPGTGAYNEQFF.

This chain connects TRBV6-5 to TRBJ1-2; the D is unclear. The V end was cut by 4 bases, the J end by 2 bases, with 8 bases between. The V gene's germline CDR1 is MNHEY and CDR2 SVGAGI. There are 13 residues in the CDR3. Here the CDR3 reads CASSFRQNYGYTF. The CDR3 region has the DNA TGTGCCAGCAGTTTTAGGCAAAACTATGGCTACACCTTC.

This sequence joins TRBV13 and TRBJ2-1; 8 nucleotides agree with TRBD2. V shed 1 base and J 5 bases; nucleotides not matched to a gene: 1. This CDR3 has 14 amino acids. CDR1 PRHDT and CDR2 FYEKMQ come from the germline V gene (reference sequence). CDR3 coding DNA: TGTGCCAGCAGCTTAGAGCGGGGGAACAATGAGCAGTTCTTC. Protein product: CASSLERGNNEQFF.